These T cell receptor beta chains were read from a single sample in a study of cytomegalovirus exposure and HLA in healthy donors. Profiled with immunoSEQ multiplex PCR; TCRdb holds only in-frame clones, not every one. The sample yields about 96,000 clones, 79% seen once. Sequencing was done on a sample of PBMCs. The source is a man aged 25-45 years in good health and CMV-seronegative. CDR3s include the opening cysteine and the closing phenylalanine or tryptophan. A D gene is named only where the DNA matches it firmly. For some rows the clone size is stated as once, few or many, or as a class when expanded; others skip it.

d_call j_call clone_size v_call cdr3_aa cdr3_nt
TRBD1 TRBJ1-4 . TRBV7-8 CASSEDRGRLRTEKLFF TGTGCCAGCAGCGAAGACAGGGGAAGGCTCAGGACCGAAAAACTGTTTTTT
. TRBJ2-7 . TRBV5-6 CASSFLRKSSYEQYF TGTGCCAGCAGCTTTTTGCGGAAAAGCTCCTACGAGCAGTACTTC
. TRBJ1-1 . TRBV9 CASSAGQGGFLGTEAFF TGTGCCAGCAGCGCAGGGCAGGGAGGATTTTTGGGCACTGAAGCTTTCTTT
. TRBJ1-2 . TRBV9 CASSVSPTQGYGYTF TGTGCCAGCAGCGTATCACCCACACAGGGCTATGGCTACACCTTC
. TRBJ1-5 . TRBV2 CASSTDRPLGNQPQHF TGTGCCAGCAGTACCGACAGACCCCTGGGGAATCAGCCCCAGCATTTT
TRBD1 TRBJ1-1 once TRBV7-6 CASSLGTGNTEAFF TGTGCCAGCAGCTTGGGGACAGGGAACACTGAAGCTTTCTTT
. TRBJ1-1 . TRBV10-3 CAISESGVGGTEAFF TGTGCCATCAGTGAGTCTGGGGTAGGAGGCACTGAAGCTTTCTTT
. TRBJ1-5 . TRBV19 CASSIGRGGNQPQHF TGTGCCAGTAGTATTGGGAGGGGAGGCAATCAGCCCCAGCATTTT
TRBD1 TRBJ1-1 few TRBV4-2 CASSQDPGQGDTEAFF TGTGCCAGCAGCCAAGATCCGGGACAGGGGGACACTGAAGCTTTCTTT
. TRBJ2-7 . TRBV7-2 CASSPRGGHEQYF TGTGCCAGCAGCCCGCGCGGGGGCCACGAGCAGTACTTC
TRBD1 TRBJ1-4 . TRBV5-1 CASSTGQGSEKLFF TGCGCCAGCAGCACGGGACAGGGTAGTGAAAAACTGTTTTTT
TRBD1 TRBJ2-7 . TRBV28 CASSPYGTGYSYEQYF TGTGCCAGCAGCCCTTACGGGACAGGGTACTCCTACGAGCAGTACTTC
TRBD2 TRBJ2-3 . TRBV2 CAIERGGGTDTQYF TGTGCCATCGAGCGGGGGGGAGGCACAGATACGCAGTATTTT
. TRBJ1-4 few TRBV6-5 CASSYDRMEKLFF TGTGCCAGCAGTTACGACAGAATGGAAAAACTGTTTTTT
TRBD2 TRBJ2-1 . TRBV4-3 CASSPREGLGNEQFF TGCGCCAGCAGCCCCAGGGAGGGGTTGGGCAATGAGCAGTTCTTC
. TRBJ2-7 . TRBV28 CASRRGGFVYEQYF TGTGCCAGCAGAAGAGGTGGGTTTGTCTACGAGCAGTACTTC
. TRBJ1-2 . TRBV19 CASSMTDRDGYTF TGTGCCAGTAGTATGACGGACAGAGATGGCTACACCTTC
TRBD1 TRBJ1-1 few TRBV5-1 CASRGSTGVGTEAFF TGCGCCAGCAGAGGATCGACAGGGGTAGGTACTGAAGCTTTCTTT
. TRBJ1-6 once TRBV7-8 CASSLVVSYNSPLHF TGTGCCAGCAGCTTAGTCGTCTCCTATAATTCACCCCTCCACTTT
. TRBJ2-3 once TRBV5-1 CASSLGRSTDTQYF TGCGCCAGCAGCTTGGGGAGGAGCACAGATACGCAGTATTTT
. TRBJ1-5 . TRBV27 CASSFFNQPQHF TGTGCCAGCAGTTTCTTTAATCAGCCCCAGCATTTT
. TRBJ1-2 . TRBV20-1 CSARVNYGYTF TGCAGTGCCCGGGTTAACTATGGCTACACCTTC
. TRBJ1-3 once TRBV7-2 CASSLKGAGNTIYF TGTGCCAGCAGCTTAAAGGGGGCTGGAAACACCATATATTTT
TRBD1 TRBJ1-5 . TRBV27 CASSFQGANQPQHF TGTGCCAGCAGTTTCCAGGGGGCCAATCAGCCCCAGCATTTT
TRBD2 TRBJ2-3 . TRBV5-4 CASSSRLAGGTTDTQYF TGTGCCAGCAGCTCCCGACTAGCGGGGGGGACCACAGATACGCAGTATTTT
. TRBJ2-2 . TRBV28 CASRLSGQNTGELFF TGTGCCAGCAGATTATCGGGACAGAACACCGGGGAGCTGTTTTTT
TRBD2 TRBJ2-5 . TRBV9 CASSESGGKETQYF TGTGCCAGCAGTGAAAGCGGGGGTAAAGAGACCCAGTACTTC
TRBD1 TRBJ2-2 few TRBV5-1 CASSLRAGGTGELFF TGCGCCAGCAGCTTGCGGGCAGGGGGCACCGGGGAGCTGTTTTTT
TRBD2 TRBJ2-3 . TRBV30 CAWSVSPTSGGADTQYF TGTGCCTGGAGTGTCTCTCCGACTAGCGGGGGGGCAGATACGCAGTATTTT
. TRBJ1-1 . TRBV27 CASSFRGSYTEAFF TGTGCCAGCAGTTTCAGGGGCTCGTACACTGAAGCTTTCTTT
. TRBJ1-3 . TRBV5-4 CASSLEGPSGNTIYF TGTGCCAGCAGCTTGGAGGGGCCCTCTGGAAACACCATATATTTT
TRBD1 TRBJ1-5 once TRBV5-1 CASSLTGGSNQPQHF TGCGCCAGCAGCTTAACAGGGGGCAGCAATCAGCCCCAGCATTTT
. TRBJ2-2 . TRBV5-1 CASSLDISNTGELFF TGCGCCAGCAGCTTGGACATCTCGAACACCGGGGAGCTGTTTTTT
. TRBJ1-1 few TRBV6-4 CASSPSTVNTEAFF TGTGCCAGCAGCCCCTCGACAGTGAACACTGAAGCTTTCTTT
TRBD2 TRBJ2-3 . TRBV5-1 CASSLLASGGPDTQYF TGCGCCAGCAGCTTGTTGGCTAGCGGGGGCCCAGATACGCAGTATTTT
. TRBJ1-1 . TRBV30 CAWSPRGRVNTEAFF TGTGCCTGGAGTCCCCGGGGGAGGGTGAACACTGAAGCTTTCTTT
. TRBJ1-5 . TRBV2 CASSEHGNSNQPQHF TGTGCCAGCAGTGAGCACGGGAATAGCAATCAGCCCCAGCATTTT
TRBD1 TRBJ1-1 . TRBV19 CASREQGPNTEAFF TGTGCCAGTAGGGAACAGGGGCCGAACACTGAAGCTTTCTTT
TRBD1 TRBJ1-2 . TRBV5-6 CASSPGQGFGGYTF TGTGCCAGCAGCCCCGGACAGGGGTTCGGCGGCTACACCTTC
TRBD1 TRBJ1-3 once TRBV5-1 CASSWGQGINTIYF TGCGCCAGCAGCTGGGGACAGGGTATAAACACCATATATTTT
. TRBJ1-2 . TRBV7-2 CASSFIFTANYGYTF TGTGCCAGCAGCTTTATCTTTACAGCAAACTATGGCTACACCTTC
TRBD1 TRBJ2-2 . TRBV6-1 CASNTGTGDTGELFF TGTGCCAGCAATACCGGGACAGGGGACACCGGGGAGCTGTTTTTT
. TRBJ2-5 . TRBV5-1 CASSTRQAGYQETQYF TGCGCCAGCAGCACCAGACAGGCTGGGTACCAAGAGACCCAGTACTTC
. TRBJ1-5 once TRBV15 CATSQARSGNQPQHF TGTGCCACCAGCCAGGCAAGGTCGGGCAATCAGCCCCAGCATTTT
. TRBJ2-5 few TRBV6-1 CASSEGLARETQYF TGTGCCAGCAGTGAAGGTCTAGCGAGAGAGACCCAGTACTTC
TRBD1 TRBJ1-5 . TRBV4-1 CASSHEGGGVQPQHF TGCGCCAGCAGCCACGAAGGGGGCGGAGTCCAGCCCCAGCATTTT
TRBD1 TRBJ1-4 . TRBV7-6 CASSSETGEGKKLFF TGTGCCAGCAGCTCAGAGACAGGGGAGGGGAAAAAACTGTTTTTT
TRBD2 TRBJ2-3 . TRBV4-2 CASSQDKQAGGRNTQYF TGTGCCAGCAGCCAAGATAAACAAGCGGGGGGGCGAAATACGCAGTATTTT
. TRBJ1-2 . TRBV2 CASQSRGGDYGYTF TGTGCCAGCCAGAGTAGGGGTGGGGACTATGGCTACACCTTC
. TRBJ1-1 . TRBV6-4 CASRNTGITEAFF TGTGCCAGCAGGAATACAGGGATAACTGAAGCTTTCTTT
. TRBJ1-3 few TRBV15 CATSRDPQGTGNTIYF TGTGCCACCAGCAGAGATCCCCAGGGAACTGGAAACACCATATATTTT
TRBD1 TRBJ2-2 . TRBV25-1 CASSVAPGTANTGELFF TGTGCCAGCAGCGTAGCACCCGGGACAGCGAACACCGGGGAGCTGTTTTTT
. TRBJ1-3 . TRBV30 CAWSVTGGNTIYF TGTGCCTGGAGTGTAACAGGGGGAAACACCATATATTTT
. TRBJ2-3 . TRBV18 CASSPQGGGEDTQYF TGTGCCAGCTCACCACAAGGGGGCGGGGAAGATACGCAGTATTTT
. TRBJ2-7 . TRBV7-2 CASSLNRDYEQYF TGTGCCAGCAGCTTAAACAGGGATTACGAGCAGTACTTC